The clone carrying this T cell receptor beta chain was recorded a few times. Its antigen is not identified. Terminally differentiated effector memory CD45RA+ cells were excluded from the naive CD8 cells, which were CD45RO-negative and positively selected for CCR7. The data were taken from a study of shared clonotypes between healthy human individuals. Study in general: CD8 memory received one plate per donor, CD8 naive two, CD4 memory three and CD4 naive three.

Overall study findings and caveats: Larger richness was generally estimated for naive than memory subsets. Clonotypes which were not shared had lower generation probabilities than clonotypes that all four donors shared.

Germline-derived CDR1 and CDR2 are MNHNS and SASEGT. The CDR3 has 11 residues. The germline V and J ends were trimmed by 8 bases and 2 bases, with 6 bases remaining between them. Sequencing was performed with immunoSEQ multiplex PCR; in TCRdb, only in-frame clones are kept and a portion is missing. Of some 630,000 clones in the sample, 95% to 96% were seen once. Sequenced: naive CD8+ T cells sorted from blood. The receptor was isolated from a woman aged 25 to 45 in good health. V usage is TRBV6-1 and J usage is TRBJ1-1; D not resolved. In nucleotides, the CDR3 is TGTGCCAGCCAGGCAAACACTGAAGCTTTCTTT. Amino acid sequence: CASQANTEAFF.